This T cell receptor (beta chain) was recorded in a study of shared clonotypes between healthy human individuals. General study points: Deeper or shallower sequencing was expected to change how clonotypes are shared among donors. Of the naive CD4 clonotypes, around 4.9% were shared across a handful of donors.

Naive CD8 isolation took CD45RO-negative cells positively selected for CCR7 and excluded terminally differentiated effector memory CD45RA+ cells. There were only Caucasian adults among the donors, and all lived in Nashville, Tennessee. This clone was recorded only once. The target antigen is unknown. Study processing details: Filtering differed since immunoSEQ provided only junctions, with no quality scores. Libraries were prepared by immunoSEQ multiplex PCR; TCRdb keeps only in-frame clonotypes and omits some of them. The DNA was the basis for D and trimming; V, J and clone size are from that table. The table has hundreds of thousands of clones, about 90% seen once. Deletions cut 8 bases from V and 4 bases from J, with 12 bases between. CDR1 and CDR2 from the germline V gene are MNHNS and SASEGT. This CDR3 contains 13 residues.

The chain combines TRBV6-1 with TRBJ2-1, with a possible D match to TRBD1 (6 bases). The sample taken for sequencing was naive CD8+ T cells sorted from blood. This sequence was found in a man aged 30 to 45 in good health. DNA of the CDR3: TGTGCCAGCGGGCAGGGGCCGTACAATGAGCAGTTCTTC. Translation: CASGQGPYNEQFF.